The clone carrying this T cell receptor (beta chain) appeared a few times. How the authors handled the data: Amplifying reference gene primers gave estimates of nucleated cell counts. This table comes from immunoSEQ multiplex PCR, and its TCRdb copy is limited to in-frame clones, with some not included. V and J calls and clone size follow that table, whereas D and trimming were derived from the DNA. Altogether under 300,000 clones are present, roughly 87% being singletons, with the ten largest covering 7.2%. The sample originates from a study of blood T cell repertoires in COVID-19. Study information: Samples of COVID-19 (acute and convalescent) were obtained from the United States, Italy and Spain. PBMCs, B-cell-depleted T cells, or T cells provided the cDNA or gDNA that made up the material.

The CDR3 loop spans 15 amino acids. V lost 0 bases, J lost 4 bases, and 1 base stayed unmatched. The germline V gene encodes CDR1 SEHNR and CDR2 FQNEAQ (reference sequence). This receptor was identified in a man in his 60s who had recovered from COVID-19. The rearrangement links TRBV7-9 to TRBJ1-4, with TRBD1 matching 8 bases. Sequencing was carried out using peripheral blood. CDR3 region: CASSLATGGNEKLFF. CDR3 DNA sequence: TGTGCCAGCAGCTTAGCAACAGGGGGTAATGAAAAACTGTTTTTT.